The clone carrying this TCR beta chain was detected ten times or more. This sample is drawn from a study of early T cells in non-severe SARS-CoV-2 infection. TCRdb recomputed calls from the 5' RACE reads with MiXCR, one row per CDR3 protein. The repertoire has 100,000 to 150,000 distinct CDR3 sequences, under 15% of them found once; the top ten carry roughly 22%. This clonotype originated in an adult who was a healthcare worker with PCR-confirmed SARS-CoV-2 infection or an uninfected control (not recorded which). The sequenced sample consisted of whole blood.

CDR3 loop: CASGLVLGDGTSGNTIYF. The CDR3 DNA is TGTGCTAGTGGTTTGGTACTAGGGGACGGAACCTCTGGAAACACCATATATTTT. The chain combines TRBV12-5 with TRBJ1-3, with D possibly matching TRBD1 (5 bases). The CDR3 consists of 18 residues. V was cut by 0 bases and J by 0 bases, with 15 bases left in between. Germline CDR1 reads LGHNT; CDR2 reads FRNRAP.